A selection of T cell receptor beta chains follows, all from one sample in a study of cytomegalovirus exposure and HLA in healthy donors. Here immunoSEQ multiplex PCR was the method, and the copy in TCRdb shows in-frame clones only, minus some. The repertoire includes roughly 93,000 clones, 65% to 80% of them detected once, and more than 2.5% sits in the top ten. Material for sequencing was PBMCs. Source of these receptors: a man aged 40-49 years in good health and CMV-seronegative. CDR3s include the opening cysteine and the closing phenylalanine or tryptophan. The order of the fields is V gene, J gene, clone size, D gene, CDR3 protein, CDR3 DNA. The D gene is left open where the match is weak. Size tells how often a clone was seen (once, few, many) or the class of an expanded clone, and some rows leave it out.

V gene: TRBV5-5
J gene: TRBJ1-6
clone size: few
D gene: NA
CDR3 protein: CASSLDPESPLHF
CDR3 DNA: TGTGCCAGCAGCTTGGACCCAGAATCACCCCTCCACTTT

V gene: TRBV30
J gene: TRBJ1-5
clone size: once
D gene: TRBD1
CDR3 protein: CAWTQQGGRSNQPQHF
CDR3 DNA: TGTGCCTGGACCCAACAGGGGGGTAGGAGCAATCAGCCCCAGCATTTT

V gene: TRBV28
J gene: TRBJ2-7
clone size: NA
D gene: TRBD2
CDR3 protein: CASYPRGGDKGGQYF
CDR3 DNA: TGTGCCAGCTATCCCCGGGGGGGGGACAAGGGGGGGCAGTACTTC

V gene: TRBV4-3
J gene: TRBJ2-2
clone size: NA
D gene: TRBD2
CDR3 protein: CASSRPTTSGGNTGELFF
CDR3 DNA: TGCGCCAGCAGCCGACCCACAACTAGCGGGGGGAACACCGGGGAGCTGTTTTTT

V gene: TRBV19
J gene: TRBJ1-5
clone size: NA
D gene: NA
CDR3 protein: CASSTGGGPYSNQPQHF
CDR3 DNA: TGTGCCAGTAGTACTGGGGGAGGACCATATAGCAATCAGCCCCAGCATTTT

V gene: TRBV7-9
J gene: TRBJ2-1
clone size: NA
D gene: NA
CDR3 protein: CASSSPRGQEQFF
CDR3 DNA: TGTGCCAGCAGCTCGCCGCGGGGGCAAGAGCAGTTCTTC

V gene: TRBV7-9
J gene: TRBJ1-3
clone size: few
D gene: NA
CDR3 protein: CSSSPAGNTIYF
CDR3 DNA: TGTTCCAGCAGCCCGGCTGGAAACACCATATATTTT

V gene: TRBV19
J gene: TRBJ2-7
clone size: NA
D gene: NA
CDR3 protein: CASRFTGIDEQYF
CDR3 DNA: TGTGCCAGTAGATTTACAGGGATCGACGAGCAGTACTTC

V gene: TRBV30
J gene: TRBJ1-5
clone size: NA
D gene: NA
CDR3 protein: CAWSPGANQPQHF
CDR3 DNA: TGTGCCTGGAGTCCAGGTGCCAATCAGCCCCAGCATTTT

V gene: TRBV7-9
J gene: TRBJ2-3
clone size: NA
D gene: TRBD2
CDR3 protein: CASSLPRSGGAKDTQYF
CDR3 DNA: TGTGCCAGCAGCTTACCGAGGAGCGGGGGGGCAAAAGATACGCAGTATTTT

V gene: TRBV19
J gene: TRBJ2-7
clone size: NA
D gene: NA
CDR3 protein: CATGAGYTYEQYF
CDR3 DNA: TGTGCCACTGGGGCGGGGTATACCTACGAGCAGTACTTC

V gene: TRBV6-5
J gene: TRBJ2-1
clone size: NA
D gene: NA
CDR3 protein: CASSSYLRAGHNEQFF
CDR3 DNA: TGTGCCAGCAGTTCCTATCTCCGGGCGGGGCACAATGAGCAGTTCTTC

V gene: TRBV28
J gene: TRBJ2-7
clone size: once
D gene: TRBD2
CDR3 protein: CASSLASGDYEQYF
CDR3 DNA: TGTGCCAGCAGTTTGGCTAGCGGAGACTACGAGCAGTACTTC

V gene: TRBV4-1
J gene: TRBJ1-5
clone size: NA
D gene: NA
CDR3 protein: CASSQAEGHYQPQHF
CDR3 DNA: TGCGCCAGCAGCCAAGCGGAGGGCCATTATCAGCCCCAGCATTTT

V gene: TRBV11-2
J gene: TRBJ1-1
clone size: NA
D gene: NA
CDR3 protein: CASRVGGAEAFF
CDR3 DNA: TGTGCCAGCAGGGTGGGAGGGGCTGAAGCTTTCTTT

V gene: TRBV7-2
J gene: TRBJ2-5
clone size: NA
D gene: TRBD2
CDR3 protein: CASSPLGLAGVLPQETQYF
CDR3 DNA: TGTGCCAGCAGCCCTCTTGGACTAGCGGGGGTTCTTCCCCAAGAGACCCAGTACTTC

V gene: TRBV28
J gene: TRBJ2-7
clone size: NA
D gene: NA
CDR3 protein: CASMTESGGEYF
CDR3 DNA: TGTGCCAGCATGACGGAAAGCGGCGGAGAGTACTTC

V gene: TRBV15
J gene: TRBJ1-5
clone size: NA
D gene: NA
CDR3 protein: CATSRVVGDNQPQHF
CDR3 DNA: TGTGCCACCAGCAGAGTTGTCGGGGACAATCAGCCCCAGCATTTT

V gene: TRBV18
J gene: TRBJ1-1
clone size: NA
D gene: NA
CDR3 protein: CASSKSTAEAFF
CDR3 DNA: TGTGCCAGCTCGAAGAGCACAGCTGAAGCTTTCTTT

V gene: TRBV30
J gene: TRBJ1-6
clone size: once
D gene: NA
CDR3 protein: CAWSLQGLSPLHF
CDR3 DNA: TGTGCCTGGAGTTTGCAGGGGCTGTCACCCCTCCACTTT

V gene: TRBV19
J gene: TRBJ2-3
clone size: NA
D gene: NA
CDR3 protein: CASSSDHRMDTQYF
CDR3 DNA: TGTGCCAGTAGTAGCGACCACAGAATGGATACGCAGTATTTT

V gene: TRBV19
J gene: TRBJ2-4
clone size: NA
D gene: TRBD1
CDR3 protein: CASSPGTGAFELAKNIQYF
CDR3 DNA: TGTGCCAGTAGTCCCGGGACAGGGGCCTTCGAACTAGCCAAAAACATTCAGTACTTC

V gene: TRBV7-2
J gene: TRBJ1-4
clone size: NA
D gene: NA
CDR3 protein: CASSFSRTDEKLFF
CDR3 DNA: TGTGCCAGCAGCTTCTCCCGGACAGATGAAAAACTGTTTTTT

V gene: TRBV2
J gene: TRBJ1-6
clone size: NA
D gene: TRBD1
CDR3 protein: CASTGTGSFSLHF
CDR3 DNA: TGTGCCAGCACCGGGACAGGGTCCTTTTCCCTCCACTTT

V gene: TRBV28
J gene: TRBJ1-1
clone size: NA
D gene: NA
CDR3 protein: CASSPRGMSYEAFF
CDR3 DNA: TGTGCCAGCAGTCCTCGCGGGATGTCCTATGAAGCTTTCTTT

V gene: TRBV5-1
J gene: TRBJ2-1
clone size: NA
D gene: NA
CDR3 protein: CASSFRTSYNEQFF
CDR3 DNA: TGCGCCAGCAGCTTCCGGACTTCCTACAATGAGCAGTTCTTC

V gene: TRBV4-2
J gene: TRBJ2-3
clone size: NA
D gene: TRBD2
CDR3 protein: CASSQERGSGAMGGTQYF
CDR3 DNA: TGTGCCAGCAGCCAAGAGAGGGGAAGCGGGGCCATGGGGGGGACGCAGTATTTT

V gene: TRBV5-1
J gene: TRBJ1-1
clone size: NA
D gene: TRBD1
CDR3 protein: CASSLGGLTGWTENTEAFF
CDR3 DNA: TGCGCCAGCAGCTTGGGGGGGCTGACAGGGTGGACGGAGAACACTGAAGCTTTCTTT

V gene: TRBV5-6
J gene: TRBJ1-1
clone size: few
D gene: NA
CDR3 protein: CASSLPGQFLTEAFF
CDR3 DNA: TGTGCCAGCAGCTTGCCTGGACAGTTTCTTACTGAAGCTTTCTTT

V gene: TRBV2
J gene: TRBJ2-5
clone size: NA
D gene: NA
CDR3 protein: CASSEATGRETQYF
CDR3 DNA: TGTGCCAGCAGTGAAGCTACAGGGCGAGAGACCCAGTACTTC

V gene: TRBV19
J gene: TRBJ2-3
clone size: NA
D gene: TRBD2
CDR3 protein: CASSSLAGSTDTQYF
CDR3 DNA: TGTGCCAGTTCATCACTAGCGGGGAGCACAGATACGCAGTATTTT

V gene: TRBV28
J gene: TRBJ1-5
clone size: NA
D gene: NA
CDR3 protein: CASSPIDGNQPQHF
CDR3 DNA: TGTGCCAGCAGCCCGATTGACGGGAATCAGCCCCAGCATTTT

V gene: TRBV13
J gene: TRBJ1-5
clone size: NA
D gene: TRBD1
CDR3 protein: CASSLQGESQPQHF
CDR3 DNA: TGTGCCAGCAGCCTCCAGGGGGAAAGTCAGCCCCAGCATTTT

V gene: TRBV19
J gene: TRBJ1-5
clone size: NA
D gene: TRBD1
CDR3 protein: CASSSTGARQPQHF
CDR3 DNA: TGTGCCAGTAGCTCTACAGGGGCACGGCAGCCCCAGCATTTT

V gene: TRBV7-3
J gene: TRBJ2-1
clone size: NA
D gene: TRBD1
CDR3 protein: CASSRQGSSYNEQFF
CDR3 DNA: TGTGCCAGCAGCCGACAGGGCAGCTCCTACAATGAGCAGTTCTTC

V gene: TRBV5-1
J gene: TRBJ2-3
clone size: NA
D gene: NA
CDR3 protein: CASSSATASTDTQYF
CDR3 DNA: TGCGCCAGCAGCTCCGCGACAGCTAGCACAGATACGCAGTATTTT

V gene: TRBV5-1
J gene: TRBJ1-2
clone size: NA
D gene: TRBD1
CDR3 protein: CASAATGTAYGYTF
CDR3 DNA: TGCGCCAGCGCGGCCACCGGGACAGCCTATGGCTACACCTTC

V gene: TRBV2
J gene: TRBJ2-7
clone size: NA
D gene: NA
CDR3 protein: CASSPTDSYEQYF
CDR3 DNA: TGTGCCAGCAGTCCGACCGACAGCTACGAACAGTACTTC

V gene: TRBV6-5
J gene: TRBJ2-1
clone size: NA
D gene: NA
CDR3 protein: CASRPDRIQSNEQFF
CDR3 DNA: TGTGCCAGCAGGCCAGACAGGATCCAAAGCAATGAGCAGTTCTTC

V gene: TRBV23-1
J gene: TRBJ1-1
clone size: once
D gene: NA
CDR3 protein: CASSQTAEAFF
CDR3 DNA: TGCGCCAGCAGTCAAACAGCAGAAGCTTTCTTT

V gene: TRBV7-2
J gene: TRBJ1-4
clone size: NA
D gene: NA
CDR3 protein: CASSSGGGPNEKLFF
CDR3 DNA: TGTGCCAGCAGCTCGGGGGGGGGCCCTAATGAAAAACTGTTTTTT

V gene: TRBV4-2
J gene: TRBJ2-7
clone size: once
D gene: TRBD1
CDR3 protein: CASSQDRDSESYEQYF
CDR3 DNA: TGTGCCAGCAGCCAAGATCGGGACAGCGAGTCCTACGAGCAGTACTTC

V gene: TRBV9
J gene: TRBJ1-3
clone size: NA
D gene: NA
CDR3 protein: CASSDGQLSGNTIYF
CDR3 DNA: TGTGCCAGCAGCGACGGACAGCTCTCTGGAAACACCATATATTTT

V gene: TRBV5-8
J gene: TRBJ2-1
clone size: few
D gene: NA
CDR3 protein: CADQGTPPYNEQFF
CDR3 DNA: TGTGCCGACCAAGGGACACCTCCCTACAATGAGCAGTTCTTC

V gene: TRBV2
J gene: TRBJ2-7
clone size: few
D gene: NA
CDR3 protein: CASSPRDEQYF
CDR3 DNA: TGTGCCAGCTCCCCCAGGGACGAGCAGTACTTC

V gene: TRBV5-1
J gene: TRBJ1-1
clone size: NA
D gene: TRBD1
CDR3 protein: CASTGTGVEAFF
CDR3 DNA: TGCGCCAGCACAGGGACAGGGGTTGAAGCTTTCTTT

V gene: TRBV5-4
J gene: TRBJ1-5
clone size: NA
D gene: NA
CDR3 protein: CASSLGGPTSNQPQHF
CDR3 DNA: TGTGCCAGCAGCTTAGGGGGTCCAACTAGCAATCAGCCCCAGCATTTT

V gene: TRBV27
J gene: TRBJ2-7
clone size: NA
D gene: NA
CDR3 protein: CATNDEPGRNLYEQYF
CDR3 DNA: TGTGCCACCAACGACGAACCGGGTCGCAATCTCTACGAGCAGTACTTC

V gene: TRBV9
J gene: TRBJ2-2
clone size: NA
D gene: TRBD1
CDR3 protein: CASSVGYPQGAQSLAGELFF
CDR3 DNA: TGTGCCAGCAGCGTAGGGTACCCCCAGGGGGCCCAAAGTCTGGCCGGGGAGCTGTTTTTT

V gene: TRBV6-6
J gene: TRBJ2-1
clone size: NA
D gene: TRBD2
CDR3 protein: CASRYRDYSEQFF
CDR3 DNA: TGTGCCAGCAGGTACCGGGACTACAGTGAGCAGTTCTTC

V gene: TRBV7-2
J gene: TRBJ1-4
clone size: NA
D gene: NA
CDR3 protein: CASSLDSANEKLFF
CDR3 DNA: TGTGCCAGCAGCTTGGACAGTGCTAATGAAAAACTGTTTTTT

V gene: TRBV18
J gene: TRBJ1-5
clone size: NA
D gene: TRBD1
CDR3 protein: CASSPKGRGLGNQPQHF
CDR3 DNA: TGTGCCAGCTCACCAAAGGGCAGGGGGCTAGGGAATCAGCCCCAGCATTTT

V gene: TRBV19
J gene: TRBJ1-6
clone size: NA
D gene: NA
CDR3 protein: CASRSPDSLHF
CDR3 DNA: TGTGCCAGTAGATCCCCCGACTCCCTCCACTTT

V gene: TRBV5-4
J gene: TRBJ1-1
clone size: NA
D gene: NA
CDR3 protein: CASSGGAQLNTEAFF
CDR3 DNA: TGTGCCAGCAGCGGGGGGGCCCAGTTGAACACTGAAGCTTTCTTT

V gene: TRBV28
J gene: TRBJ1-5
clone size: NA
D gene: NA
CDR3 protein: CASRSAQGNSNQPQHF
CDR3 DNA: TGTGCCAGCAGGTCGGCACAGGGAAATAGCAATCAGCCCCAGCATTTT

V gene: TRBV6-5
J gene: TRBJ1-4
clone size: few
D gene: NA
CDR3 protein: CASRPGGNEKLFF
CDR3 DNA: TGTGCCAGCAGACCCGGGGGAAATGAAAAACTGTTTTTT